This entry concerns a single T cell receptor beta chain. No antigen is known for it. Time point of the sample: persistent/refractory GD, antithyroid drugs over 5 years with positive TRAb. The TCR library used RNA extracted from PBMCs. This entry is derived from a study of regulatory T cells in long-lasting Graves disease. Looking at the study overall: Persistent Graves' disease meant over 5 years of antithyroid drugs with positive TSH receptor antibodies.

V lost 5 bases to trimming and J lost 9 bases, with 40 bases between them. CDR1 and CDR2 (germline): SGHAT, FQNNGV. The CDR3 runs to 22 residues. General observations from the study: TCR diversity was lower in persistent Graves' patients (versus newly diagnosed ones).

Arm-PCR of CDR3 regions and iRepertoire HTBI primers were the basis on which TCR beta libraries were built. TCRdb reprocessed the multiplex PCR reads via MiXCR and lists one record per CDR3 protein. The sample has approximately 690,000 distinct CDR3 sequences; 25% to 30% are singletons. The genes are TRBV11-2 and TRBJ1-4, with D possibly TRBD1 on 5 matching bases. The TCR sequence derives from a female donor with Graves disease. The sample was peripheral blood mononuclear cells (PBMCs), taken when the disease was refractory, from a patient treated with antithyroid drugs. Here the CDR3 reads CASSPNGAYNSVSGPQGQKLFF. In nucleotides, the CDR3 is TGTGCCAGCAGCCCAAACGGGGCTTATAACTCCGTTAGTGGACCTCAAGGCCAAAAACTGTTTTTT.